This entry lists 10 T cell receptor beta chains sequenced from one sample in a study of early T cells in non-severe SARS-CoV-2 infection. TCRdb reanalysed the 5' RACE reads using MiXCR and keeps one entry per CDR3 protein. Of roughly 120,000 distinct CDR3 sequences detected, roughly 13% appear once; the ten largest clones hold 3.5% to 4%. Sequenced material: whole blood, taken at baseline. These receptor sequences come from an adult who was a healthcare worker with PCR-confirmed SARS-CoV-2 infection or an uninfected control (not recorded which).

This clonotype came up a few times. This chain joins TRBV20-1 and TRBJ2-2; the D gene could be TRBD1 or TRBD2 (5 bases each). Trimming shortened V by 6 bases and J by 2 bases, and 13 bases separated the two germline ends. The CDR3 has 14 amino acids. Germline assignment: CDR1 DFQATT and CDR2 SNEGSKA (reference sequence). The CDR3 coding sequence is TGCAGTGCGTACCGGGACCGAAACACCGGGGAGCTGTTTTTT. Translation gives CSAYRDRNTGELFF.

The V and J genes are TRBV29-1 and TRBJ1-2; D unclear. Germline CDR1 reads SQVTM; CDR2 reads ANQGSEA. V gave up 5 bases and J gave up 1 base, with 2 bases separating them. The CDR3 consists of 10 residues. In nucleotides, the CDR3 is TGCAGCGTTTATAACTATGGCTACACCTTC. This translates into CSVYNYGYTF.

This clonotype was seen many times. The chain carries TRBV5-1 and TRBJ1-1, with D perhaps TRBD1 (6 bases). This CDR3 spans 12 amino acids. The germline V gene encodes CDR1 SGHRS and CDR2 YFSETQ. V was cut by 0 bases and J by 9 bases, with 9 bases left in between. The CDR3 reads CASSLEGDQAFF. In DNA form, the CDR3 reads TGCGCCAGCAGCTTGGAGGGGGATCAAGCTTTCTTT. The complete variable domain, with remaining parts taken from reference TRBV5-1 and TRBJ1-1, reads KAGVTQTPRYLIKTRGQQVTLSCSPISGHRSVSWYQQTPGQGLQFLFEYFSETQRNKGNFPGRFSGRQFSNSRSEMNVSTLELGDSALYLCASSLEGDQAFFGQGTRLTVV.

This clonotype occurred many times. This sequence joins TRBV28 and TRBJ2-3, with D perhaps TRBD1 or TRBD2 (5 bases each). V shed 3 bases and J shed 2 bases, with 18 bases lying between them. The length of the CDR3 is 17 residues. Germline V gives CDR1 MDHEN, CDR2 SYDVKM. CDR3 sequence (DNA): TGTGCCAGCAGTTTCCCCGGGGCCGGAGCCGACACAGATACGCAGTATTTT. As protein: CASSFPGAGADTDTQYF.

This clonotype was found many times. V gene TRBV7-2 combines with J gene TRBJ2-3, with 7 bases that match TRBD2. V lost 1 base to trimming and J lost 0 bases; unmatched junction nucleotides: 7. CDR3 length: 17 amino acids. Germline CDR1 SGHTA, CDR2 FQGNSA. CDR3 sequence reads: CASSLGPAGLSTDTQYF. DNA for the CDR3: TGTGCCAGCAGCTTAGGGCCAGCGGGACTTAGCACAGATACGCAGTATTTT.

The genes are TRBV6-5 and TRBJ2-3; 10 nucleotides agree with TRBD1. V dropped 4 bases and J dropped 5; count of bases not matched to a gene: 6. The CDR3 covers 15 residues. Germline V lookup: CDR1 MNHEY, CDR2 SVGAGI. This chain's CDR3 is CASSSTGGLVDTQYF. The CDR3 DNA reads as TGTGCCAGCAGTTCGACAGGGGGCTTGGTAGATACGCAGTATTTT.

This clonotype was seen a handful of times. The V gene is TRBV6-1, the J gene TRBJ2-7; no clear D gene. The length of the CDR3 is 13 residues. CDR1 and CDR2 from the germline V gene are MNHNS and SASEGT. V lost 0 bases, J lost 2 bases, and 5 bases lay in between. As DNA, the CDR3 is TGTGCCAGCAGTGAAGCCAGAGCCTACGAGCAGTACTTC. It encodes CASSEARAYEQYF.

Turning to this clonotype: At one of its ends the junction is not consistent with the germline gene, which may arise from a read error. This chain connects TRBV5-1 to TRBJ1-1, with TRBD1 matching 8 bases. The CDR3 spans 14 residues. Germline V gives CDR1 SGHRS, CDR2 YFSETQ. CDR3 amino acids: CDSSPQGAGTEAFF. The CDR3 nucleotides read TGCGACAGCAGCCCCCAGGGGGCAGGCACTGAAGCTTTCTTT.

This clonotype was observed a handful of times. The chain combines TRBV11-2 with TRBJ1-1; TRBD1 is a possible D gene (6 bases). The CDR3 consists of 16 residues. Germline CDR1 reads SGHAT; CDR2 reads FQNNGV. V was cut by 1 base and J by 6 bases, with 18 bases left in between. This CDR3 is CASSLAYRADLSEAFF. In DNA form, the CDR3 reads TGTGCCAGCAGCTTAGCCTACAGGGCGGATCTTTCTGAAGCTTTCTTT.

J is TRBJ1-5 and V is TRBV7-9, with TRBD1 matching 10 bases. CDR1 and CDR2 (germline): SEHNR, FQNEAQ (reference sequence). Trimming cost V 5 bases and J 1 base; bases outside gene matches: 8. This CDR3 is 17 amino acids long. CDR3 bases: TGTGCCAGCAGCCCCCTGGACAGGGGGGAAAGCAATCAGCCCCAGCATTTT. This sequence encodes CASSPLDRGESNQPQHF.